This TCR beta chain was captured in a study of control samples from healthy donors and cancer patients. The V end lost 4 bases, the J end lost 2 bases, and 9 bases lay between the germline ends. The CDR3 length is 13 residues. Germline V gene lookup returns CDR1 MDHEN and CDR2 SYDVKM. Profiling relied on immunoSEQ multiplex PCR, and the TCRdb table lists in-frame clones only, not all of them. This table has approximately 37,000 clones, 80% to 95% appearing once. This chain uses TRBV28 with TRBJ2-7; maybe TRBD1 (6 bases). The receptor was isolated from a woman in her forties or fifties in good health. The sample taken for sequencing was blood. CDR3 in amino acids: CASSSRGPYEQYF. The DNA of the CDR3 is TGTGCCAGCAGTTCCAGGGGCCCCTACGAGCAGTACTTC. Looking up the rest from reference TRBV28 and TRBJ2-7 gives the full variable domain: DVKVTQSSRYLVKRTGEKVFLECVQDMDHENMFWYRQDPGLGLRLIYFSYDVKMKEKGDIPEGYSVSREKKERFSLILESASTNQTSMYLCASSSRGPYEQYFGPGTRLTVT.